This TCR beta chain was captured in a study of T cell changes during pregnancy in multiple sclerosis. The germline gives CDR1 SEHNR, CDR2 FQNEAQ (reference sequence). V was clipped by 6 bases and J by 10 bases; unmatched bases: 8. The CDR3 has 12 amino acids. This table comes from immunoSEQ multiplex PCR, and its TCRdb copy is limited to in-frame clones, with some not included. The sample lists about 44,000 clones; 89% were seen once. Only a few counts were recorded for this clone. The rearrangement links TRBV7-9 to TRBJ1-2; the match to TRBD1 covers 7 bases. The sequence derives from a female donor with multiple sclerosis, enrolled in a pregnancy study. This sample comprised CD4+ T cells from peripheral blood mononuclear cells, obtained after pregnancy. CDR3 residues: CASSLTQGDYTF. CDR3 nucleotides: TGTGCCAGCAGTTTAACCCAGGGGGACTACACCTTC.